Listed here are 13 T cell receptor beta chains from one sample, sequenced in a study of T cell repertoires in ileal Crohn's disease. Produced via immunoSEQ multiplex PCR; TCRdb's table is partial and in-frame only. Among more than 11,000 clones listed, about 85% were seen once. The material sequenced was ileal tissue. These TCRs come from an adult with Crohn's disease.

V is TRBV7-2 and J is TRBJ2-7; 10 nucleotides match TRBD2. Germline-derived CDR1 and CDR2 are SGHTA and FQGNSA. Losses at the gene ends were 5 bases for V and 6 bases for J; bases not matched to a gene: 10. The CDR3 loop spans 15 amino acids. The CDR3 loop reads CASSQRLAGRGEQYF. CDR3 coding DNA: TGTGCCAGCAGCCAGAGACTAGCGGGCCGCGGCGAGCAGTACTTC.

This chain links TRBV7-3 with TRBJ2-3, with D perhaps TRBD2 (5 bases). The V gene's germline CDR1 is SGHTA and CDR2 FQGTGA. The ends were cut back, 1 base at V and 4 bases at J, with 12 bases in the middle. The CDR3 loop spans 15 amino acids. The CDR3 coding sequence is TGTGCCAGCAGCTTAAACCCCTCCGGGGCAGATACGCAGTATTTT. Translated: CASSLNPSGADTQYF.

The chain recombines TRBV6-5 with TRBJ1-2; a weak D match, TRBD1 (6 bases). The germline CDR1 and CDR2 sequences are MNHEY and SVGAGI. The CDR3 sequence is 13 residues long. The germline V and J ends were trimmed by 3 bases and 6 bases, with 11 bases remaining between them. DNA of the CDR3: TGTGCCAGCAGTTATAACAGGGTCCATGGCTACACCTTC. Amino acids: CASSYNRVHGYTF.

The chain is built from TRBV9 and TRBJ2-7, with 9 bases aligning to TRBD2. Unmatched junction bases numbered 5, after V lost 5 bases and J lost 2 bases. Germline V lookup: CDR1 SGDLS, CDR2 YYNGEE. The CDR3 has 14 residues. The CDR3 loop is CASSLAGFTYEQYF. DNA of the CDR3: TGTGCCAGCAGTCTAGCGGGGTTTACCTACGAGCAGTACTTC.

The V and J genes are TRBV5-4 and TRBJ2-1, with 7 bases matching TRBD2. The CDR3 length is 15 residues. Germline assignment: CDR1 SGHNT and CDR2 YYREEE (reference sequence). Trimming at V came to 1 base and at J to 6 bases, leaving 7 bases not matched to a gene. CDR3 sequence reads: CASSLSLAASNEQFF. DNA for the CDR3: TGTGCCAGCAGCTTGAGTCTAGCGGCGTCCAATGAGCAGTTCTTC. The full variable domain, its missing parts supplied by reference TRBV5-4 and TRBJ2-1, is ETGVTQSPTHLIKTRGQQVTLRCSSQSGHNTVSWYQQALGQGPQFIFQYYREEENGRGNFPPRFSGLQFPNYSSELNVNALELDDSALYLCASSLSLAASNEQFFGPGTRLTVL.

V gene TRBV18 combines with J gene TRBJ1-1, with 10 bases identical to TRBD1. The CDR3 sequence is 17 residues long. Trimming at V came to 3 bases and at J to 3 bases, leaving 10 bases not matched to a gene. Germline V CDR1 and CDR2: KGHSH, LQKENI. Here the CDR3 DNA reads TGTGCCAGCTCACCGGGACAGGGGTTCGTTGGGGACACTGAAGCTTTCTTT. This translates into CASSPGQGFVGDTEAFF.

The rearrangement joins TRBV5-1 to TRBJ2-3; weak D call: TRBD2 (6 bases). The CDR3 extends over 14 amino acids. Trimming pared 1 base from V and 4 bases from J, leaving 10 bases between. Germline V lookup: CDR1 SGHRS, CDR2 YFSETQ. The CDR3 protein is CASSLPGDPDTQYF. CDR3 coding DNA: TGCGCCAGCAGCTTGCCGGGGGATCCAGATACGCAGTATTTT.

This clone was observed a few times. This chain joins TRBV11-2 and TRBJ2-3; 7 nucleotides match TRBD2. Germline CDR1 SGHAT, CDR2 FQNNGV. The CDR3 extends over 13 amino acids. Germline trimming cut 6 bases from V and 4 bases from J; bases unmatched to any gene: 4. DNA of the CDR3: TGTGCCAGCAGTTCCGCGGGAGCAGATACGCAGTATTTT. It encodes CASSSAGADTQYF.

The CDR3 nucleotides read TGTGCCAGCAGCTTAGGGGACTGGCGGGCCCCGTACTTC. This encodes CASSLGDWRAPYF. The genes are TRBV11-2 and TRBJ2-5; D possibly corresponds to TRBD2 (6 bases). This CDR3 region has 13 residues. V lost 1 base to trimming and J lost 13 bases, with 16 bases between them. Germline values: CDR1 SGHAT, CDR2 FQNNGV.

The V and J genes are TRBV6-5 and TRBJ1-2; possible D gene TRBD1, 6 bases. V was trimmed by 5 bases and J by 8 bases, leaving 21 bases between them. Looked up from germline, CDR1 is MNHEY and CDR2 is SVGAGI. There are 15 residues in the CDR3. CDR3 sequence reads: CASSPERHRASGYTF. Written as DNA, the CDR3 is TGTGCCAGCAGTCCCGAGAGACACAGGGCTAGCGGCTACACCTTC.

This clone was detected only once. The V gene is TRBV30, the J gene TRBJ1-1; D is possibly TRBD1 (6 bases). Trimming stripped 8 bases from V and 7 bases from J, with 17 bases between. Germline V lookup: CDR1 GTSNPN, CDR2 SVGIG (reference sequence). The CDR3 runs to 12 residues. The CDR3 is CARLGGAIEAFF. As DNA, the CDR3 is TGTGCCCGGCTCGGGGGGGCTATTGAAGCTTTCTTT.

This clone was seen once. CDR3 in DNA: TGTGCCAGCTCACCAGCCATAGATAGCAATCAGCCCCAGCATTTT. Translating gives CASSPAIDSNQPQHF. The chain is built from TRBV18 and TRBJ1-5; D unclear. CDR1 and CDR2 (germline): KGHSH, LQKENI. This CDR3 has 15 residues. Trimming removed 2 bases at V and 0 bases at J, with 8 bases between.

The chain carries TRBV5-4 and TRBJ2-7; possible D gene TRBD1, 5 bases. The CDR3 loop spans 15 amino acids. CDR1 is SGHNT and CDR2 is YYREEE in the germline V gene (reference sequence). With 0 bases removed from V and 0 bases from J, the gap between germline ends came to 10 bases. CDR3 nucleotide sequence: TGTGCCAGCAGCTTGGCCCAGGGTTTCTCCTACGAGCAGTACTTC. Translating it yields CASSLAQGFSYEQYF.